This T cell receptor beta chain was captured by sequencing in a study of T cell responses to AZD1222 COVID-19 vaccine. Study results and limitations: Along spike, vaccine-associated CD4 TCRs were found throughout, with dominance at 160-218 and 743-854. Targets within unmutated variant regions were reportedly found for nearly half of spike-specific TCRs. Only 5 or 6 people who got AZD1222 tested seropositive at baseline.

A note on this clone: Its specificity is unknown.

There are 14 residues in the CDR3. Trimming cost V 2 bases and J 4 bases, with 9 bases left between them. Germline values: CDR1 MNHEY, CDR2 SVGEGT. Clones were sequenced by immunoSEQ multiplex PCR, and TCRdb holds only the in-frame ones, with some missing. The sample contains 150,000 to 200,000 clones, 70% to 90% of which appear only once. Pooling was applied to second doses at about 4 or about 12 weeks. This rearrangement joins TRBV6-2 or TRBV6-3 to TRBJ1-5; TRBD1 is a possible D gene (5 bases). Material: peripheral blood, obtained 28 days after the second AZD1222 dose. This clonotype was sampled from an adult who received the AZD1222 COVID-19 vaccine. CDR3 nucleotide sequence: TGTGCCAGCAGTTACGGGGCGGTTAATCAGCCCCAGCATTTT. Translated, it gives CASSYGAVNQPQHF.